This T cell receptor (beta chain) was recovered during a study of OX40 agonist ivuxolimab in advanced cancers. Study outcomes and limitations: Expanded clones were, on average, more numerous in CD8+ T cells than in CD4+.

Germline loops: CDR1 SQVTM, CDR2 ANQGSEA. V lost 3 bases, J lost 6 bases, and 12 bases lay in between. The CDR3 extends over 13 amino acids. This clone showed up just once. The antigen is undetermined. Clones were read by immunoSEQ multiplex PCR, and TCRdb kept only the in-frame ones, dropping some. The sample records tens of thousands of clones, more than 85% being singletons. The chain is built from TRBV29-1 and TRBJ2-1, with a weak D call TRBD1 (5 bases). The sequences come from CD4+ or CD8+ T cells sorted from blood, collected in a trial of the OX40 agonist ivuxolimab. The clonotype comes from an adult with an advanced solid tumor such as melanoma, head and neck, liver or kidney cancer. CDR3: CSVEAGKFNEQFF. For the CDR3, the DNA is TGCAGCGTTGAGGCAGGGAAGTTCAATGAGCAGTTCTTC.